Each of the 24 T cell receptor beta chains below was sequenced from the same sample in a study of blood T cell repertoires in COVID-19. Assay: immunoSEQ multiplex PCR; the TCRdb copy retains only in-frame clones and omits some. This sample yields roughly 140,000 clones, of which 84% are seen a single time; 5.5% to 8% belongs to the top ten. The material sequenced was peripheral blood. Receptors were obtained from a woman aged 45-65 years in a cohort sampled during active or convalescent COVID-19.

Relative to its sample, this clone is medium-sized. The rearrangement joins TRBV7-9 to TRBJ2-1, with TRBD1 as a possible D gene (6 bases). V lost 4 bases to trimming and J lost 6 bases, with 19 bases between them. The CDR3 is 16 amino acids. The germline gives CDR1 SEHNR, CDR2 FQNEAQ (reference sequence). The CDR3 sequence: CASSSSLDSSFNEQFF. Written as DNA, the CDR3 is TGTGCCAGCAGCTCGTCTTTGGACAGTTCTTTCAATGAGCAGTTCTTC.

In this sample, this clone turned up many times. The chain combines TRBV5-5 with TRBJ2-1; 8 positions agree with TRBD1. The junction had 4 bases not matched to a gene; V was cut back by 0 bases and J by 5 bases. This CDR3 is built from 15 residues. Germline CDR1 reads SGHKS; CDR2 reads YYEKEE (reference sequence). The CDR3 region has the DNA TGTGCCAGCAGCTTGGAGGGCAGGGGGCACAATGAGCAGTTCTTC. Translation: CASSLEGRGHNEQFF.

A single count supports this clone. The J gene is TRBJ2-7, the V gene TRBV6-1, with D perhaps TRBD1 (6 bases). The V end was cut by 0 bases, the J end by 1 base, with 7 bases between. The V gene's germline CDR1 is MNHNS and CDR2 SASEGT. This CDR3 spans 14 amino acids. The CDR3 bases are TGTGCCAGCAGTGAAGCAAGGGGGTCCTACGAGCAGTACTTC. It yields the protein CASSEARGSYEQYF.

V and J are TRBV5-4 and TRBJ2-1, with TRBD2 identical over 12 bases. Germline-derived CDR1 and CDR2 are SGHNT and YYREEE (reference sequence). The CDR3 spans 17 residues. J was trimmed by 10 bases and V by 0 bases; bases with no gene match: 11. The chain's CDR3 is CASSLGSSGGAVVEQFF. The CDR3 DNA reads TGTGCCAGCAGCTTGGGGTCTAGCGGGGGGGCCGTCGTGGAGCAGTTCTTC.

CDR3: CAWIPGTEAFF. In DNA form, the CDR3 reads TGTGCCTGGATTCCGGGCACTGAAGCTTTCTTT. This chain connects TRBV30 to TRBJ1-1; no clear D. Germline CDR1 and CDR2: GTSNPN and SVGIG (reference sequence). V dropped 4 bases and J dropped 4 bases, with 7 bases sitting between them. This CDR3 is 11 amino acids long. The variable domain in full, with the rest retrieved from reference TRBV30 and TRBJ1-1, is SQTIHQWPATLVQPVGSPLSLECTVEGTSNPNLYWYRQAAGRGLQLLFYSVGIGQISSEVPQNLSASRPQDRQFILSSKKLLLSDSGFYLCAWIPGTEAFFGQGTRLTVV.

This chain uses TRBV7-9 with TRBJ2-5; 14 bases map to TRBD2. The CDR3 has 19 residues. Germline lookup yields CDR1 SEHNR and CDR2 FQNEAQ (reference sequence). V shed 4 bases and J 7 bases; nucleotides not matched to a gene: 17. The CDR3 coding sequence is TGTGCCAGCAGCTACTTTTCCGGGACTAGCGGGGGACCGGGGGGGACCCAGTACTTC. This encodes CASSYFSGTSGGPGGTQYF. Variable domain in full (rest from reference TRBV7-9 and TRBJ2-5): DTGVSQNPRHKITKRGQNVTFRCDPISEHNRLYWYRQTLGQGPEFLTYFQNEAQLEKSRLLSDRFSAERPKGSFSTLEIQRTEQGDSAMYLCASSYFSGTSGGPGGTQYFGPGTRLLVL.

There are a few counts of this clone. This sequence joins TRBV23-1 and TRBJ1-6, with a tentative D call TRBD1 (6 bases). Being an ORF, TRBV23-1 has a function that is uncertain. The CDR3 runs to 13 residues. V was shortened by 7 bases and J by 9 bases, with 13 bases between the two germline ends. The CDR3 nucleotides are TGCGCCAGCAATACAGGGAGGGGTTCACCCCTCCACTTT. Translation: CASNTGRGSPLHF.

The V call is TRBV30, the J call TRBJ1-4, with a weak D call TRBD1 (5 bases). Trimming cost V 5 bases and J 5 bases, with 18 bases left between them. CDR3 length equals 15 residues. In germline, CDR1 is GTSNPN, CDR2 SVGIG (reference sequence). Written as DNA, the CDR3 is TGTGCCTGGGGCAAACAGCGGGACGCCAATGAAAAACTGTTTTTT. Amino acids: CAWGKQRDANEKLFF.

J is TRBJ2-7 and V is TRBV5-4; TRBD1 might be the D (5 bases). From germline, CDR1 is SGHNT and CDR2 YYREEE (reference sequence). This CDR3 is 14 amino acids long. V was trimmed by 0 bases and J by 3 bases, leaving 10 bases between them. In nucleotides, the CDR3 is TGTGCCAGCAGCTTGGAAGGGGAAGGCTACGAGCAGTACTTC. Its protein product is CASSLEGEGYEQYF.

This clone has a single count. The chain recombines TRBV16 with TRBJ1-1, with no clear D. V lost 3 bases and J 1 base, leaving 12 bases between the germline ends. The V gene's germline CDR1 is KGHSY and CDR2 FQNENV. The CDR3 has 15 residues. CDR3 loop: CASSHPVGANTEAFF. CDR3 bases: TGTGCCAGCAGCCATCCCGTGGGAGCGAACACTGAAGCTTTCTTT.

The rearrangement uses TRBV11-3 and TRBJ1-2; D unresolved. This CDR3 has 12 residues. Trimming removed 5 bases at V and 7 bases at J, with 11 bases between. Germline lookup yields CDR1 SGHNT and CDR2 YENEEA. The CDR3 DNA reads TGTGCCAGCAGCCAGGTAGCGTCTGGCTACACCTTC. Residues: CASSQVASGYTF.

This rearrangement joins TRBV11-3 to TRBJ1-5; a weak D match, TRBD1 (6 bases). This CDR3 comprises 16 residues. The V and J ends lost 3 bases and 7 bases respectively, with 19 bases between them. Germline CDR1 reads SGHNT; CDR2 reads YENEEA. CDR3 amino acids: CASSFFTGKEGQPQHF. The DNA of the CDR3 is TGTGCCAGCAGCTTTTTTACAGGGAAGGAAGGACAGCCCCAGCATTTT. Filled out from reference TRBV11-3 and TRBJ1-5, the complete variable domain reads EAGVVQSPRYKIIEKKQPVAFWCNPISGHNTLYWYLQNLGQGPELLIRYENEEAVDDSQLPKDRFSAERLKGVDSTLKIQPAELGDSAVYLCASSFFTGKEGQPQHFGDGTRLSIL.

CDR3 amino acids: CASSLAGFEQYF. As DNA, the CDR3 is TGTGCCAGCAGTTTGGCCGGGTTCGAGCAGTACTTC. This rearrangement joins TRBV28 to TRBJ2-7; D call uncertain. Germline V gives CDR1 MDHEN, CDR2 SYDVKM. The CDR3 consists of 12 residues. V was shortened by 3 bases and J by 6 bases, with 9 bases between the two germline ends.

A note on this clone: An end of the junction differs from the germline gene, which may be a read error. V is TRBV18 and J is TRBJ2-1, with 11 bases that match TRBD1. Germline CDR1 reads KGHSH; CDR2 reads LQKENI. This CDR3 contains 13 residues. CDR3 region: CASSPGRDRGLLF. CDR3 in DNA: TGTGCCAGCTCCCCCGGAAGGGACAGGGGGTTGCTCTTC.

V gene TRBV4-3 combines with J gene TRBJ2-3; 11 bases map to TRBD2. CDR3 size: 16 residues. Germline V gene sequence: CDR1 LGHNA, CDR2 YSLEER. V was pared by 0 bases and J by 7 bases, with 6 bases of the junction left unmatched. CDR3 loop: CASSQDFTSGGYTQYF. CDR3 bases: TGCGCCAGCAGCCAAGATTTCACTAGCGGGGGTTATACGCAGTATTTT.

This clone has just a few counts. The chain links TRBV9 to TRBJ1-4, with 7 bases lining up with TRBD1. CDR1 is SGDLS and CDR2 is YYNGEE in the germline V gene. The V gene end was trimmed by 4 bases and the J gene end by 2 bases; junction bases not matched to a gene: 11. CDR3 size: 17 residues. The CDR3 DNA reads TGTGCCAGCAGCCCCCGAGGGACAGCGAGGACTAATGAAAAACTGTTTTTT. Amino acids: CASSPRGTARTNEKLFF.

This clone was seen once. The gene calls are TRBV29-1 and TRBJ1-4, with TRBD1 matching 8 bases. V was pared by 6 bases and J by 4 bases, with 4 bases of the junction left unmatched. Germline CDR1 is SQVTM and CDR2 is ANQGSEA. The CDR3 is 13 residues long. CDR3 in DNA: TGCAGCGTCATGGACAGGGATAATGAAAAACTGTTTTTT. Protein sequence: CSVMDRDNEKLFF. Filled out from reference TRBV29-1 and TRBJ1-4, the complete variable domain reads SAVISQKPSRDICQRGTSLTIQCQVDSQVTMMFWYRQQPGQSLTLIATANQGSEATYESGFVIDKFPISRPNLTFSTLTVSNMSPEDSSIYLCSVMDRDNEKLFFGSGTQLSVL.

V usage is TRBV18 and J usage is TRBJ1-6; 9 bases line up with TRBD1. Per the germline V gene, CDR1 is KGHSH and CDR2 is LQKENI. V dropped 0 bases and J dropped 5; count of bases not matched to a gene: 5. CDR3 size: 17 residues. The CDR3 DNA sequence: TGTGCCAGCTCACCACCGTCACGACAGGGGGATAATTCACCCCTCCACTTT. It specifies CASSPPSRQGDNSPLHF.

The chain is built from TRBV6-5 and TRBJ1-2, with D perhaps TRBD1 (6 bases). Deletions cut 10 bases from V and 3 bases from J, with 15 bases between. The CDR3 loop spans 13 amino acids. Per the germline V gene, CDR1 is MNHEY and CDR2 is SVGAGI. The CDR3 nucleotides read TGTGCCACCGAACACAGGGCGGACTATGGCTACACCTTC. This encodes CATEHRADYGYTF.

The chain uses TRBV9 and TRBJ1-2; no clear D. The CDR3 extends over 13 amino acids. V lost 7 bases, J lost 2 bases, and 12 bases lay in between. CDR1 and CDR2 (germline): SGDLS, YYNGEE. As DNA, the CDR3 is TGTGCCAGCTATAGAGAGGGAAACTATGGCTACACCTTC. As protein: CASYREGNYGYTF. The full variable domain, rest sourced from reference TRBV9 and TRBJ1-2, is DSGVTQTPKHLITATGQRVTLRCSPRSGDLSVYWYQQSLDQGLQFLIQYYNGEERAKGNILERFSAQQFPDLHSELNLSSLELGDSALYFCASYREGNYGYTFGSGTRLTVV.

The gene calls are TRBV6-5 and TRBJ1-4; perhaps TRBD1 as D (6 bases). The CDR3 runs to 13 residues. V lost 5 bases, J lost 8 bases, and 12 bases lay in between. Germline V gene data show CDR1 as MNHEY and CDR2 as SVGAGI. The CDR3 DNA reads TGTGCCAGCAGTCTCGGGACAATCGAAAAACTGTTTTTT. Translation: CASSLGTIEKLFF.

This clone came up once. The chain is built from TRBV7-9 and TRBJ2-7, with 10 bases identical to TRBD1. From germline, CDR1 is SEHNR and CDR2 FQNEAQ (reference sequence). Trimming removed 5 bases from V and 7 bases from J; junction bases left unmatched: 11. This CDR3 has 15 amino acids. The CDR3 DNA follows: TGTGCCAGCAGCCACCGGGACAGGGGAGTCGGGGAGCAGTACTTC. It translates to CASSHRDRGVGEQYF.

The J gene is TRBJ1-6, the V gene TRBV2, with D tentatively TRBD1 (6 bases). The CDR3 is 14 residues long. Germline CDR1 is SNHLY and CDR2 is FYNNEI. V lost 7 bases to trimming and J lost 8 bases, with 15 bases between them. CDR3 DNA sequence: TGTGCCAGCATCCCGGAGACAGGTCATTCACCCCTCCACTTT. It encodes CASIPETGHSPLHF.

The chain joins TRBV5-1 to TRBJ1-6; D gene uncertain. V lost 4 bases and J 4 bases, leaving 15 bases between the germline ends. This CDR3 spans 16 amino acids. Germline loops: CDR1 SGHRS, CDR2 YFSETQ. The CDR3 region is CASSPSASVYNSPLHF. The CDR3 coding sequence is TGCGCCAGCAGCCCTTCTGCGTCGGTATATAATTCACCCCTCCACTTT.